These 24 T cell receptor beta chains were all obtained from the same sample, sequenced in a study of blood T cell repertoires in COVID-19. TCRdb's table, derived via immunoSEQ multiplex PCR, lists solely in-frame clones and lacks some. The sample includes around 380,000 clones, around 87% of them seen just once. Sequencing was done on a sample of PBMCs or T cells enriched from blood (not recorded which). All receptors derive from a man aged 25 to 45 who had recovered from COVID-19.

The V gene is TRBV3-1 (or the pseudogene TRBV3-2), the J gene TRBJ2-3, with D maybe TRBD1 (6 bases). Germline assignment: CDR1 LGHDT and CDR2 YNNKEL (reference sequence). This CDR3 has 12 residues. V lost 4 bases and J lost 8, with 10 bases in between. The CDR3 loop reads CASSPQGFTQYF. CDR3 DNA: TGTGCCAGCAGCCCACAGGGCTTTACGCAGTATTTT.

The CDR3 nucleotides read TGTGCCAGCAGCGCATCCGGGACTAGCGGGGAGATCCGTGGGACCCAGTACTTC. Translating gives CASSASGTSGEIRGTQYF. The V and J genes are TRBV9 and TRBJ2-5; TRBD2 aligns across 13 bases. This CDR3 spans 18 amino acids. V shed 3 bases, J shed 7 bases, and the junction held 15 bases outside the gene matches. Germline assignment: CDR1 SGDLS and CDR2 YYNGEE.

This clone was detected a few times. The chain is built from TRBV5-1 and TRBJ2-5; D call uncertain. The CDR3 loop spans 15 amino acids. V was cut by 1 base and J by 1 base, with 11 bases left in between. In germline, CDR1 is SGHRS, CDR2 YFSETQ. This chain's CDR3 is CASSLIRQVQETQYF. The CDR3, as DNA: TGCGCCAGCAGCTTGATCCGCCAGGTCCAAGAGACCCAGTACTTC.

The chain links TRBV7-9 to TRBJ1-5; D not certain. The CDR3 consists of 18 residues. V was shortened by 1 base and J by 4 bases, with 20 bases between the two germline ends. From germline, CDR1 is SEHNR and CDR2 FQNEAQ (reference sequence). The CDR3 region is CASSLERVTGPGNQPQHF. The DNA of the CDR3 is TGTGCCAGCAGCTTAGAGAGGGTAACTGGGCCCGGGAATCAGCCCCAGCATTTT. Combining the CDR3 with reference TRBV7-9 and TRBJ1-5 gives the whole variable domain DTGVSQNPRHKITKRGQNVTFRCDPISEHNRLYWYRQTLGQGPEFLTYFQNEAQLEKSRLLSDRFSAERPKGSFSTLEIQRTEQGDSAMYLCASSLERVTGPGNQPQHFGDGTRLSIL.

The V gene is TRBV20-1, the J gene TRBJ2-7, with D perhaps TRBD1 (5 bases). This CDR3 is 13 amino acids long. V shed 8 bases and J shed 0 bases, with 14 bases lying between them. CDR1 is DFQATT, CDR2 SNEGSKA, per germline (reference sequence). The CDR3 reads CSTSGQGSYEQYF. In DNA form, the CDR3 reads TGCAGTACCAGTGGCCAGGGCTCCTACGAGCAGTACTTC.

This rearrangement joins TRBV5-4 to TRBJ1-2; perhaps TRBD1 as D (6 bases). Germline V gene data show CDR1 as SGHNT and CDR2 as YYREEE (reference sequence). The CDR3 totals 13 residues. Trimming took off 4 bases at V and 3 bases at J, with 10 bases between the two ends. In DNA form, the CDR3 reads TGTGCCAGCAGCATTGGGGGCGACTATGGCTACACCTTC. Translating gives CASSIGGDYGYTF.

The chain carries TRBV5-1 and TRBJ1-1; TRBD1 matches 7 bases. This CDR3 has 15 residues. Germline loops: CDR1 SGHRS, CDR2 YFSETQ. V was pared by 0 bases and J by 0 bases, with 2 bases of the junction left unmatched. The CDR3 nucleotides read TGCGCCAGCAGCTTGGCGGGACAGTTGAACACTGAAGCTTTCTTT. This gives the protein CASSLAGQLNTEAFF.

This chain connects TRBV14 to TRBJ2-1, with D perhaps TRBD2 (7 bases). CDR1 is SGHDN, CDR2 FVKESK, per germline. Deletions cut 8 bases from V and 8 bases from J, with 22 bases between. The CDR3 length is 15 residues. The CDR3: CASAPLAGAGDEQFF. CDR3 DNA sequence: TGTGCCAGCGCCCCCCTGGCGGGGGCCGGGGATGAGCAGTTCTTC.

The CDR3 DNA reads TGTGCCAGCTCAGAAGGAGGAAGCAATCAGCCCCAGCATTTT. Its translation is CASSEGGSNQPQHF. The chain recombines TRBV18 with TRBJ1-5; no firm D call. V was trimmed by 5 bases and J by 1 base, leaving 9 bases between them. CDR1 is KGHSH, CDR2 LQKENI, per germline. CDR3 length: 14 amino acids.

The chain couples TRBV5-4 to TRBJ2-1; 12 bases align to TRBD2. This CDR3 comprises 20 residues. Germline CDR1 SGHNT, CDR2 YYREEE (reference sequence). V was pared by 1 base and J by 2 bases, with 13 bases of the junction left unmatched. The CDR3 loop is CASSLNIASSGGGTYNEQFF. The CDR3 nucleotides read TGTGCCAGCAGCTTGAATATTGCTTCTAGCGGGGGGGGAACCTACAATGAGCAGTTCTTC. Full variable domain (missing parts from reference TRBV5-4 and TRBJ2-1): ETGVTQSPTHLIKTRGQQVTLRCSSQSGHNTVSWYQQALGQGPQFIFQYYREEENGRGNFPPRFSGLQFPNYSSELNVNALELDDSALYLCASSLNIASSGGGTYNEQFFGPGTRLTVL.

In this sample, this clone turned up once. V and J are TRBV28 and TRBJ1-1; TRBD1 might be the D (6 bases). Germline CDR1 MDHEN, CDR2 SYDVKM. The CDR3 consists of 17 residues. V was clipped by 7 bases and J by 5 bases, with 26 bases between them. The CDR3 spells CASTPIRGADGTTEAFF. The CDR3, as DNA: TGTGCCAGCACACCTATCCGGGGGGCAGATGGGACGACTGAAGCTTTCTTT.

The J gene is TRBJ1-1, the V gene TRBV7-6; D may be TRBD1 (6 bases). CDR1 is SGHVS and CDR2 is FNYEAQ in the germline V gene. Trimming took off 2 bases at V and 4 bases at J, with 14 bases between the two ends. The CDR3 extends over 15 amino acids. The CDR3 is CASSLTNRALTEAFF. The CDR3 DNA follows: TGTGCCAGCAGCTTAACGAACAGGGCTCTCACTGAAGCTTTCTTT.

V usage is TRBV5-1 and J usage is TRBJ1-3; 10 positions agree with TRBD1. CDR1 is SGHRS and CDR2 is YFSETQ in the germline V gene. The junction had 6 bases not matched to a gene; V was cut back by 4 bases and J by 8 bases. The CDR3 extends over 14 amino acids. CDR3 loop: CASSRGQGLDTIYF. The CDR3, as DNA: TGCGCCAGCAGCCGGGGACAGGGGTTAGACACCATATATTTT.

The sample holds one count of this clone. The J gene is TRBJ1-1, the V gene TRBV5-1; the D gene is possibly TRBD1 (5 bases). The CDR3 totals 14 residues. Germline V gene data show CDR1 as SGHRS and CDR2 as YFSETQ. Trimming cost V 1 base and J 3 bases, with 10 bases left between them. The CDR3 reads CASSLQGGDTEAFF. Written as DNA, the CDR3 is TGCGCCAGCAGCTTGCAGGGAGGGGACACTGAAGCTTTCTTT.

Points on this clone: Mismatch with germline at one junction end may stem from a read error. V usage is TRBV3-1 (or the pseudogene TRBV3-2) and J usage is TRBJ1-2; D possibly corresponds to TRBD1 (6 bases). CDR1 is LGHDT, CDR2 YNNKEL, per germline (reference sequence). The length of the CDR3 is 14 residues. CDR3 protein: CASSQGEQGFGYTF. CDR3 nucleotides: TGTGCCAGCAGTCAAGGGGAGCAGGGGTTTGGCTACACCTTC.

The rearrangement uses TRBV10-3 and TRBJ2-2; 8 bases agree with TRBD1. Trimming cost V 6 bases and J 6 bases; bases outside gene matches: 6. Germline V gene data show CDR1 as ENHRY and CDR2 as SYGVKD. This CDR3 comprises 14 residues. The CDR3 loop reads CAIREGQGSGELFF. The CDR3 DNA is TGTGCCATCAGGGAAGGACAGGGATCCGGGGAGCTGTTTTTT.

This chain joins TRBV6-5 and TRBJ1-2; 9 nucleotides agree with TRBD1. Germline CDR1 and CDR2: MNHEY and SVGAGI. CDR3 length: 14 residues. Trimming took 6 bases from V and 4 from J; bases not matched to a gene: 6. Written as DNA, the CDR3 is TGTGCCAGCAGACCCGACAGGGGGATCTATGGCTACACCTTC. This codes for CASRPDRGIYGYTF.

A word on this clone: The sample holds other DNA sequences that translate to the same CDR3. The V gene is TRBV18, the J gene TRBJ2-7, with TRBD2 matching 8 bases. Germline values: CDR1 KGHSH, CDR2 LQKENI. The trim removed 6 bases at V and 4 bases at J, leaving 2 bases unmatched. The CDR3 runs to 12 residues. The CDR3 here is CASSTGGYEQYF. CDR3 bases: TGTGCCAGCTCCACGGGGGGGTACGAGCAGTACTTC.

The gene calls are TRBV7-2 and TRBJ2-3; 10 bases agree with TRBD2. The CDR3 consists of 19 residues. The V segment lost 4 bases and the J segment 3 bases; nucleotides outside the gene matches: 16. From germline, CDR1 is SGHTA and CDR2 FQGNSA. The CDR3 nucleotides are TGTGCCAGCAGCTATCCGAGAGCGGGGGGGCTTATTGATACAGATACGCAGTATTTT. This gives the protein CASSYPRAGGLIDTDTQYF.

The chain joins TRBV4-2 to TRBJ1-2; a weak D match, TRBD1 (5 bases). Deletions cut 1 base from V and 7 bases from J, with 16 bases between. This CDR3 region has 15 residues. The germline V gene encodes CDR1 LGHNA and CDR2 YNFKEQ. The chain's CDR3 is CASSQGATGVVGYTF. In nucleotides, the CDR3 is TGTGCCAGCAGCCAAGGGGCTACAGGAGTGGTTGGCTACACCTTC.

The CDR3 DNA sequence: TGTGCCTGGAGTACCGGGAATCCTAATGAAAAACTGTTTTTT. This translates into CAWSTGNPNEKLFF. The chain combines TRBV30 with TRBJ1-4; D is uncertain. V lost 2 bases and J 3 bases, leaving 10 bases between the germline ends. Germline loops: CDR1 GTSNPN, CDR2 SVGIG (reference sequence). This CDR3 contains 14 residues.

The chain uses TRBV4-1 and TRBJ1-2; TRBD1 aligns across 10 bases. The CDR3 loop spans 19 amino acids. From germline, CDR1 is MGHRA and CDR2 YSYEKL. J lost 4 bases, V lost 1 base, and 15 bases had no gene match. The chain's CDR3 is CASSQGTGGSDQMIYGYTF. CDR3 coding DNA: TGCGCCAGCAGCCAAGGGACAGGGGGTTCCGATCAGATGATCTATGGCTACACCTTC.

V is TRBV7-2 and J is TRBJ2-7, with 12 positions matching TRBD1. CDR3 size: 18 residues. With V trimmed by 4 bases and J by 0 bases, 10 bases remained unmatched. Per the germline V gene, CDR1 is SGHTA and CDR2 is FQGNSA. CDR3 loop: CASSYRWGDRGLSYEQYF. For the CDR3, the DNA is TGTGCCAGCAGCTACCGATGGGGGGACAGGGGGCTCTCCTACGAGCAGTACTTC.

The J gene is TRBJ2-1, the V gene TRBV10-1; D is unclear. Germline CDR1 and CDR2: WNHNN and SYGVQD (reference sequence). The CDR3 extends over 15 amino acids. V gave up 2 bases and J gave up 0 bases, with 8 bases separating them. The CDR3: CASSEKASSYNEQFF. CDR3 DNA: TGCGCCAGCAGTGAGAAAGCTAGCTCCTACAATGAGCAGTTCTTC.